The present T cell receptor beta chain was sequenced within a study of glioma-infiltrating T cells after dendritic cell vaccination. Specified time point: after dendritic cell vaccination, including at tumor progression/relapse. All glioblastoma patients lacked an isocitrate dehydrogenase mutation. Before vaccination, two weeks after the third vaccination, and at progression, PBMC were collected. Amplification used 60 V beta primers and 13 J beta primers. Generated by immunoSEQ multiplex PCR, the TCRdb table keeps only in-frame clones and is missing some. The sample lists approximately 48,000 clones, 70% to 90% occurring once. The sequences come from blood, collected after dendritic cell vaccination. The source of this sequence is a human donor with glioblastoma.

CDR3: CASSDPGTAQYEQYF. The CDR3 DNA reads as TGTGCCAGCAGCGACCCCGGGACAGCCCAATACGAGCAGTACTTC. This chain links TRBV28 with TRBJ2-7; 7 nucleotides line up with TRBD1. V shed 6 bases, J shed 4 bases, and the junction held 12 bases outside the gene matches. The CDR3 totals 15 residues. CDR1 and CDR2 (germline): MDHEN, SYDVKM. The full variable domain, rest sourced from reference TRBV28 and TRBJ2-7, is DVKVTQSSRYLVKRTGEKVFLECVQDMDHENMFWYRQDPGLGLRLIYFSYDVKMKEKGDIPEGYSVSREKKERFSLILESASTNQTSMYLCASSDPGTAQYEQYFGPGTRLTVT.